Below, one T cell receptor (beta chain) is given with its context. Its target is not known. The CDR3 contains 14 residues. V gave up 8 bases and J gave up 8 bases; unmatched junction bases: 6. These data come from a study of type 1 regulatory T cells. Turning to the study itself: An in vitro protocol generated T-allo10, a Tr1-enriched, alloantigen-specific CD4 T cell product. Study-level findings and limits: Compared with non-Tr1 cells, Tr1 cells showed a narrower TCR repertoire.

MiXCR, applied by TCRdb to the reads, yields one record per CDR3 protein. The sample consists of under 75,000 distinct CDR3 sequences, around 21% of them appearing once. This sequence joins TRBV12-3 or TRBV12-4 and TRBJ2-1, with 13 bases matching TRBD2. This TCR was recovered from a human donor in good health. Sequencing used cultured type 1 regulatory T (Tr1) cells, either the whole culture or a sorted fraction (not recorded which). This CDR3 is CASHTSGRVDEQFF. The CDR3 nucleotides read TGTGCCAGCCATACTAGCGGGAGGGTTGATGAGCAGTTCTTC.